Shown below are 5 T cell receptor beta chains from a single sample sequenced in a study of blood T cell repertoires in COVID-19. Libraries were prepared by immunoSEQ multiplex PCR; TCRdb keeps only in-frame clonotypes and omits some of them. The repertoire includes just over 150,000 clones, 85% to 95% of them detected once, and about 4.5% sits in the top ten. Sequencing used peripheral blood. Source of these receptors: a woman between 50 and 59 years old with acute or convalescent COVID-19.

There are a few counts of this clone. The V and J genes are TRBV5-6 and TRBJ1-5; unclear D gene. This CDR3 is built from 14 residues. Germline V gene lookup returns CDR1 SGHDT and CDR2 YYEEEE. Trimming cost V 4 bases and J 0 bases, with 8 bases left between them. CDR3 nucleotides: TGTGCCAGCAGCAGGAGTAGTAGCAATCAGCCCCAGCATTTT. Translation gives CASSRSSSNQPQHF.

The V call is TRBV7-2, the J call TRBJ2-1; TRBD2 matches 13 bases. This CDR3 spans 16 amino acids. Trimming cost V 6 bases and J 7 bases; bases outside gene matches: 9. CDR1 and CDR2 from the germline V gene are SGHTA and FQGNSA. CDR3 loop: CASSSRTSGGKNEQFF. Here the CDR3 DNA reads TGTGCCAGCAGTTCCCGGACTAGCGGGGGTAAAAATGAGCAGTTCTTC.

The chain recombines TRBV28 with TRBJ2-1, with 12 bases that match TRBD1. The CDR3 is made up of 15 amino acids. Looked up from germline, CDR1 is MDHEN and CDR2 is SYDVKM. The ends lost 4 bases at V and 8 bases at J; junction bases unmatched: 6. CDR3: CASSYPGQGADEQFF. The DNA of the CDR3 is TGTGCCAGCAGTTATCCGGGACAGGGGGCTGATGAGCAGTTCTTC.

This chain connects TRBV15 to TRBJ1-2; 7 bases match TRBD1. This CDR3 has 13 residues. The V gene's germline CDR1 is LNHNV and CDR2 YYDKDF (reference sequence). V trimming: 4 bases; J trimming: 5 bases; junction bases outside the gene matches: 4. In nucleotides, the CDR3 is TGTGCCACCAGCAAGTCGGGACAGTATGGCTACACCTTC. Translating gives CATSKSGQYGYTF.

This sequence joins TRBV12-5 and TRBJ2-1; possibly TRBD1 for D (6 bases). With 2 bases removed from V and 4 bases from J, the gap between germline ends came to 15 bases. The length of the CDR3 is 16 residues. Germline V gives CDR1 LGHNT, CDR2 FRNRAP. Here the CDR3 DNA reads TGTGCTAGTGGTTTGATCCAAACAGGGACGTACAATGAGCAGTTCTTC. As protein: CASGLIQTGTYNEQFF.